This T cell receptor (beta chain) was obtained from a study of T cell responses to AZD1222 COVID-19 vaccine. Findings and limits, study-wide: Per reports, nearly half of all spike-specific TCRs target regions that are unmutated in variants. Recipients of AZD1222 seropositive at baseline numbered only 6 or 7. Repertoire samples came only from after the peak T cell response.

As concerns this clone: Its specificity is unknown.

Measured with immunoSEQ multiplex PCR; TCRdb has only the in-frame clones, and not every one. The sample includes a few hundred thousand clones, 85% to 95% seen only once; the top ten take roughly 0.5%. This sample comprised peripheral blood, obtained on day 0 of AZD1222 vaccination. The sequence was obtained from an adult in good health.

The CDR3 loop reads CATSRKGQMQSGANVLTF. In nucleotides, the CDR3 is TGTGCCACCAGCAGAAAGGGACAGATGCAGTCTGGGGCCAACGTCCTGACTTTC. The chain has TRBV15 and TRBJ2-6, with 7 nucleotides matching TRBD1. The CDR3 totals 18 residues. Trimming at V came to 2 bases and at J to 1 base, leaving 8 bases not matched to a gene. Per the germline V gene, CDR1 is LNHNV and CDR2 is YYDKDF (reference sequence).